The 17 T cell receptor beta chains in this list originate from one sample, sequenced in a study of vaccination and CD4 T cells after COVID-19. No antigen has been identified for these receptors. Oncomine TCR Beta short-read sequencing was applied to DNA from cultured CD4+ T cells. In TCRdb, the PCR reads were re-called with MiXCR into one record per CDR3 protein. The table lists some 15,000 distinct CDR3 sequences, nearly 75% of them singletons. Described treatment: roughly ten-day PBMC culture with coronavirus spike peptide pools or control peptides (ViraFEST assay). The sample taken for sequencing was CD4+ T cells from blood, cultured in vitro. Receptors originate from a human donor who had recovered from COVID-19.

The V call is TRBV6-1, the J call TRBJ2-5; 9 nucleotides agree with TRBD1. CDR1 is MNHNS, CDR2 SASEGT, per germline. After removal of 7 bases from V and 5 bases from J, the junction contained 8 bases not matched to a gene. This CDR3 is 14 amino acids long. CDR3 coding DNA: TGTGCCAGCACTCCAGGGACAGGGAGGGAGACCCAGTACTTC. Encoded protein: CASTPGTGRETQYF.

V is TRBV6-2 or TRBV6-3 and J is TRBJ2-7; possibly TRBD2 for D (6 bases). Germline CDR1 is MNHEY and CDR2 is SVGEGT. This CDR3 comprises 16 residues. Trimming left V 1 base short and J 4 bases short, with 17 bases between. The CDR3 bases are TGTGCCAGCAGTTACTTGCGGGGAAGCTCGAGGTACGAGCAGTACTTC. This sequence encodes CASSYLRGSSRYEQYF.

This chain links TRBV28 with TRBJ2-7; D ambiguous. V lost 6 bases and J 5 bases, leaving 20 bases between the germline ends. CDR3 length equals 15 residues. The germline V gene has CDR1 MDHEN and CDR2 SYDVKM. CDR3 in DNA: TGTGCCAGCAGCAATGTAAGGACCGCTTTCAACGAGCAGTACTTC. Translating it yields CASSNVRTAFNEQYF.

V gene TRBV7-3 combines with J gene TRBJ1-1, with a tentative D call TRBD1 (5 bases). In germline, CDR1 is SGHTA, CDR2 FQGTGA. The length of the CDR3 is 16 residues. With 2 bases removed from V and 5 bases from J, the gap between germline ends came to 18 bases. The CDR3 sequence: CASSLQGPQGRTEAFF. As DNA, the CDR3 is TGTGCCAGCAGCTTACAGGGCCCTCAAGGGAGGACTGAAGCTTTCTTT.

Only one count was recorded for this clonotype. The chain employs TRBV6-1 and TRBJ1-6, with D unclear. Trimming stripped 7 bases from V and 2 bases from J, with 12 bases between. CDR1 is MNHNS and CDR2 is SASEGT in the germline V gene. The CDR3 is 15 residues long. The CDR3 bases are TGTGCCAGCACACTGCGGGGTGCCTATAATTCACCCCTCCACTTT. It codes for CASTLRGAYNSPLHF.

This clonotype has only a few counts. CDR3 amino acids: CASSPGANTGELFF. As DNA, the CDR3 is TGTGCCAGCAGCCCGGGGGCCAACACCGGGGAGCTGTTTTTT. The V call is TRBV11-3, the J call TRBJ2-2; D possibly matches TRBD1 or TRBD2 (6 bases each). Germline CDR1 SGHNT, CDR2 YENEEA. V was shortened by 5 bases and J by 2 bases, with 9 bases between the two germline ends. The CDR3 consists of 14 residues.

The CDR3 DNA is TGTGCCAGCGGAGTCCTATATGGCTACACCTTC. Amino acid sequence: CASGVLYGYTF. The rearrangement joins TRBV2 to TRBJ1-2; D remains unclear. Germline V gives CDR1 SNHLY, CDR2 FYNNEI. Trimming took 8 bases from V and 5 from J, leaving 9 bases between them. The CDR3 totals 11 residues.

The genes are TRBV21-1 and TRBJ2-3; the DNA was not compared with TRBD2, the D call given in the table. TRBV21-1 is an annotated pseudogene. CDR3 size: 15 residues. The DNA for the CDR3 is TGTGCCAGCAGCAAAGCGCGGGAGGGGGCAGATACGCAGTATTTT. It translates to CASSKAREGADTQYF.

This chain joins TRBV18 and TRBJ1-5, with a weak D call TRBD1 (5 bases). Germline values: CDR1 KGHSH, CDR2 LQKENI. There are 13 residues in the CDR3. Deletions cut 4 bases from V and 3 bases from J, with 7 bases between. The CDR3 sequence is CASSQDNNQPQHF. The CDR3 nucleotides are TGTGCCAGCTCACAGGACAACAATCAGCCCCAGCATTTT.

This chain uses TRBV27 with TRBJ1-5, with D possibly TRBD1 on 5 matching bases. Trimming took off 6 bases at V and 6 bases at J, with 15 bases between the two ends. The CDR3 extends over 14 amino acids. Germline values: CDR1 MNHEY, CDR2 SMNVEV (reference sequence). Written as DNA, the CDR3 is TGTGCCAGCAGCCTCCGGGACTCGGGTCAGCCCCAGCATTTT. Translating gives CASSLRDSGQPQHF.

This clonotype was detected a few times. The V call is TRBV15, the J call TRBJ1-2; D unclear. The V end lost 1 base, the J end lost 0 bases, and 12 bases lay between the germline ends. This CDR3 contains 16 residues. Per germline, CDR1 LNHNV and CDR2 YYDKDF (reference sequence). The CDR3: CATSRGPLGTNYGYTF. The CDR3 bases are TGTGCCACCAGCAGAGGACCTTTAGGGACTAACTATGGCTACACCTTC.

The chain couples TRBV6-5 to TRBJ1-2, with D possibly matching TRBD1 (6 bases). Germline V gene data show CDR1 as MNHEY and CDR2 as SVGAGI. Deletions cut 3 bases from V and 5 bases from J, with 22 bases between. There are 17 residues in the CDR3. CDR3 sequence reads: CASSYSGTPHRGYGYTF. The CDR3 DNA follows: TGTGCCAGCAGTTATTCCGGGACACCCCACCGCGGTTATGGCTACACCTTC.

This clonotype came up a few times. The CDR3 coding sequence is TGCAGTGCCAATGACAGGGGTAATTCACCCCTCCACTTT. The encoded protein is CSANDRGNSPLHF. The rearrangement joins TRBV20-1 to TRBJ1-6; 8 nucleotides align to TRBD1. Per germline, CDR1 DFQATT and CDR2 SNEGSKA (reference sequence). The CDR3 has 13 amino acids. The junction had 4 bases not matched to a gene; V was cut back by 6 bases and J by 6 bases.

J is TRBJ2-3 and V is TRBV20-1; 9 bases line up with TRBD2. This CDR3 comprises 17 residues. The germline V gene encodes CDR1 DFQATT and CDR2 SNEGSKA (reference sequence). V lost 6 bases and J lost 4; bases outside the gene matches: 17. The CDR3 is CSAGVRDSGSIADTQYF. CDR3 DNA sequence: TGCAGTGCCGGCGTGCGGGATAGCGGGAGTATAGCAGATACGCAGTATTTT.

A single count supports this clonotype. The chain carries TRBV30 and TRBJ1-6; D is perhaps TRBD1 (5 bases). The V gene's germline CDR1 is GTSNPN and CDR2 SVGIG (reference sequence). The ends were cut back, 2 bases at V and 9 bases at J, with 14 bases in the middle. CDR3 length: 14 amino acids. CDR3 amino acids: CAWSRRGQASPLHF. The CDR3, as DNA: TGTGCCTGGAGTAGGAGGGGTCAGGCTTCACCCCTCCACTTT.

This clonotype was found once. This sequence joins TRBV20-1 and TRBJ2-2; the D gene is possibly TRBD1 (5 bases). The germline gives CDR1 DFQATT, CDR2 SNEGSKA (reference sequence). CDR3 length equals 14 residues. Between the trimmed V and J ends, which lost 5 bases and 1 base, there was a span of 11 bases. This CDR3 is CSAPAGLNTGELFF. In DNA form, the CDR3 reads TGCAGTGCTCCGGCAGGGCTGAACACCGGGGAGCTGTTTTTT.

The table lists this clonotype with a count of one. This chain joins TRBV28 and TRBJ2-7, with 7 bases identical to TRBD2. J gave up 2 bases and V 7 bases, and 11 bases lay outside the gene matches. Per germline, CDR1 MDHEN and CDR2 SYDVKM. The CDR3 contains 15 residues. Here the CDR3 reads CASTLGGRVTYEQYF. CDR3 sequence (DNA): TGTGCCAGCACCCTAGGTGGGAGGGTGACCTACGAGCAGTACTTC. Full variable domain (outside the CDR3, taken from reference TRBV28 and TRBJ2-7): DVKVTQSSRYLVKRTGEKVFLECVQDMDHENMFWYRQDPGLGLRLIYFSYDVKMKEKGDIPEGYSVSREKKERFSLILESASTNQTSMYLCASTLGGRVTYEQYFGPGTRLTVT.